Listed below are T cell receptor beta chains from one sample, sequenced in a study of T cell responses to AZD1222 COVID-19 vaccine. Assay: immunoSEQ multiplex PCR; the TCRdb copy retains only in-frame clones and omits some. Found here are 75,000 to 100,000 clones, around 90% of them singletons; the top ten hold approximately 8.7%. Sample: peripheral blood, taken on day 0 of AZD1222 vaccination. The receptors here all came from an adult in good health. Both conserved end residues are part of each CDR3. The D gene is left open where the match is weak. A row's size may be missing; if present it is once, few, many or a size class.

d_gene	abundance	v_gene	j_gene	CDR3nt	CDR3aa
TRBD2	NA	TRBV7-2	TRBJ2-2	TGTGCCAGCAGCTTACCTAGCGGGGTTCCCGGGGAGCTGTTTTTT	CASSLPSGVPGELFF
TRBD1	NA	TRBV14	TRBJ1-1	TGTGCCAGCAGCCAAGGAACAGGGGTTCTGAACACTGAAGCTTTCTTT	CASSQGTGVLNTEAFF
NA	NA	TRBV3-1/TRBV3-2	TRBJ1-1	TGTGCCAGCAGCCGCAGGGGCTCGAACCCTGAAGCTTTCTTT	CASSRRGSNPEAFF
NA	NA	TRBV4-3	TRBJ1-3	TGCGCCAGCAGCCAAGATCGACAGGTCGGGGGTTCGGGAAACACCATATATTTT	CASSQDRQVGGSGNTIYF
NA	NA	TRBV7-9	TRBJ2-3	TGTGCCAGCGGGGGGTGGGCAGATACGCAGTATTTT	CASGGWADTQYF
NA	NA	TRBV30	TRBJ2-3	TGTGCCTGGAGGGTCGCAGATACGCAGTATTTT	CAWRVADTQYF
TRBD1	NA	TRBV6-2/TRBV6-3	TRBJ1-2	TGTGCCAGCAGTTACGAAGGGGGCAGTTATGGCTACACCTTC	CASSYEGGSYGYTF
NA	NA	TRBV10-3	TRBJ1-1	TGTGCCATCAGTGATCCTACGATGAACACTGAAGCTTTCTTT	CAISDPTMNTEAFF
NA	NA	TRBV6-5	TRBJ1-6	TGTGCCAGCAGTTATTTCGGTGTTAGGGATTCACCCCTCCACTTT	CASSYFGVRDSPLHF
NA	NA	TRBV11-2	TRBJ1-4	TGTGCCAGCAGCCCCATACAGGGACTTAATGAAAAACTGTTTTTT	CASSPIQGLNEKLFF
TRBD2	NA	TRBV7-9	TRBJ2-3	TGTGCCAGCAGCCCGCCAGCTCCAGCGGGGGGTAATACGCAGTATTTT	CASSPPAPAGGNTQYF
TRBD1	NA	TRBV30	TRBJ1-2	TGTGCCTGGGAACAGGGGGCCGGAGGCTACACCTTC	CAWEQGAGGYTF
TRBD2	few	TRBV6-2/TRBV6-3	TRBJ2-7	TGTGCCAGCAGCGATGCCAGCGGGGGCACCTACGAGCAGTACTTC	CASSDASGGTYEQYF
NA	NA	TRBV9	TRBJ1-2	TGTGCCAGCAGCAAATCTACTGACTATGGCTACACCTTC	CASSKSTDYGYTF
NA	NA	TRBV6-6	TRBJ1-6	TGTGCCAGCAGTTACGGGGGCGAACGCCCAAATTCACCCCTCCACTTT	CASSYGGERPNSPLHF
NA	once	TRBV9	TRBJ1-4	TGTGCCAGCAGCGTGGGGGGGAAGGAGGAAAAACTGTTTTTT	CASSVGGKEEKLFF
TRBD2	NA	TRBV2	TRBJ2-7	TGTGCCAGCAGTGAAAGGGGCCGGGGACTAGCGGGGGGTTTAGCCTACGAGCAGTACTTC	CASSERGRGLAGGLAYEQYF
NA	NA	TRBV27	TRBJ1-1	TGTGCCAGCAATGACGGCAGGAGATCTGAAGCTTTCTTT	CASNDGRRSEAFF
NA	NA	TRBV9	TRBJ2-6	TGTGCCAGCAGCCTCGGAAGCCCGTGGGCGCGCGGGGCCAACGTCCTGACTTTC	CASSLGSPWARGANVLTF
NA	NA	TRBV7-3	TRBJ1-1	TGTGCCAGCAGCTTAGGTGGTCTCACTGAAGCTTTCTTT	CASSLGGLTEAFF
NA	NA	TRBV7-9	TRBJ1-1	TGTGCCAGCAGCTCCGGACAGACGAACACTGAAGCTTTCTTT	CASSSGQTNTEAFF
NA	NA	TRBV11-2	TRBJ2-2	TGTGCCAGCATCTACCAACTCCGAGCCGGGGAGCTGTTTTTT	CASIYQLRAGELFF
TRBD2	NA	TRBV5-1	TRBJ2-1	TGCGCCAGCAGCTTTCGACTAGCGTCAAATGAGCAGTTCTTC	CASSFRLASNEQFF
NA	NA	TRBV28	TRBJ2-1	TGTGCCAGCAGAGGAGTTGGTGAGCAGTTCTTC	CASRGVGEQFF
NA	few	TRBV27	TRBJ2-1	TGTGCCAGCAGTTTATGGGGTCAGGGCCGGCCTGAGCAGTTCTTC	CASSLWGQGRPEQFF
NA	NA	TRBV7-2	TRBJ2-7	TGTGCCAGCAGCTTCCTTTTGGGGGCAATCTACGAGCAGTACTTC	CASSFLLGAIYEQYF
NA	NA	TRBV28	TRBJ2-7	TGTGCCAGCAGTTCACCTACAGGGTCCTACGAGCAGTACTTC	CASSSPTGSYEQYF
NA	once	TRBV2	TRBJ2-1	TGTGCCAGCAGTGGTCAGTCCTCCCGAGGGACCAATGAGCAGTTCTTC	CASSGQSSRGTNEQFF
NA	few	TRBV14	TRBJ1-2	TGTGAGGGGCCCAGGGGCCCGACGAATGCCACCTTC	CEGPRGPTNATF
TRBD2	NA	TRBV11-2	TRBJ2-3	TGTGCCAGCAGCCAGGTGCGGGGGGGCCGCGGCACAGATACGCAGTATTTT	CASSQVRGGRGTDTQYF
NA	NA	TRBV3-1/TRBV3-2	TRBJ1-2	TGTGCCAGCGAAAGGGGACGCGACTATGGCTACACCTTC	CASERGRDYGYTF
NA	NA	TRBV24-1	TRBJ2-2	TGTGCCACCAGTGACCCGAGGAGGGGGGGGGACACCGGGGAGCTGTTTTTT	CATSDPRRGGDTGELFF
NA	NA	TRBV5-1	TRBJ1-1	TGCGCCAGCAGCTCGAACACTGAAGCTTTCTTT	CASSSNTEAFF
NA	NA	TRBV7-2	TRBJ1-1	TGTGCCAGCAGCTTCTCATACACTGAAGCTTTCTTT	CASSFSYTEAFF
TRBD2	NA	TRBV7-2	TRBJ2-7	TGTGCCAGCAGCTTGGGTAGCGGGGCCGGCTACGAGCAGTACTTC	CASSLGSGAGYEQYF
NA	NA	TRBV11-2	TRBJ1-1	TGTGCCAGCAGCCCCCTGCGGGGGATGAACACTGAAGCTTTCTTT	CASSPLRGMNTEAFF
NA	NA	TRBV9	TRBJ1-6	TGTGCCAGCAGCGTAGCTCATAATTCACCCCTCCACTTT	CASSVAHNSPLHF
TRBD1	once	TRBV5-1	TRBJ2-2	TGCGCCAGCAGCTGGAAGACAGGGGGTTCCGGGGAGCTGTTTTTT	CASSWKTGGSGELFF
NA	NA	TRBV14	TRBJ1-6	TGTGCCAGCAGCCAGGGAAAGGGGTATATTACCCTCCACTTT	CASSQGKGYITLHF